These T cell receptor beta chains were read from a single sample in a study of CXCR3-negative and CXCR3-positive naive CD8 T cells. No DNA is given; TCRdb re-called the 5' RACE reads and lists each CDR3 protein once. The sample holds tens of thousands of distinct CDR3 sequences. Sequences were obtained from naive CXCR3- CD8+ T cells from blood. Receptors originate from a human donor in good health. Some clones in this sample may be carry-over from other donors' samples. Both conserved end residues are part of each CDR3.

V gene: TRBV20-1; J gene: TRBJ2-7; CDR3 protein: CSARPLAGAPYEQYF
V gene: TRBV12-3/TRBV12-4; J gene: TRBJ2-4; CDR3 protein: CASSLPLEAKNIQYF
V gene: TRBV29-1; J gene: TRBJ2-7; CDR3 protein: CSVADKLYEQYF
V gene: TRBV14; J gene: TRBJ2-7; CDR3 protein: CASSQERRVSGQASYEQYF
V gene: TRBV11-2; J gene: TRBJ2-2; CDR3 protein: CASSLVAGGNTGELFF
V gene: TRBV7-9; J gene: TRBJ2-5; CDR3 protein: CASSPPTYGGGETQYF
V gene: TRBV29-1; J gene: TRBJ1-1; CDR3 protein: CSVVGEWNTEAFF
V gene: TRBV29-1; J gene: TRBJ2-2; CDR3 protein: CSVSPSGGENTGELFF
V gene: TRBV18; J gene: TRBJ1-2; CDR3 protein: CASSPGPFDNYGYTF
V gene: TRBV7-9; J gene: TRBJ1-2; CDR3 protein: CASSLIRGYTF
V gene: TRBV21-1; J gene: TRBJ2-7; CDR3 protein: CASSKAGVDIYEQYF
V gene: TRBV28; J gene: TRBJ2-7; CDR3 protein: CASSVRATSYEQYF
V gene: TRBV20-1; J gene: TRBJ2-5; CDR3 protein: CSARDWWDQETQYF
V gene: TRBV29-1; J gene: TRBJ1-1; CDR3 protein: CSVEDQMNTEAFF
V gene: TRBV4-3; J gene: TRBJ1-6; CDR3 protein: CASSQDRWDADSPLHF
V gene: TRBV25-1; J gene: TRBJ1-2; CDR3 protein: CASSVGTAYGYTF
V gene: TRBV9; J gene: TRBJ2-7; CDR3 protein: CASSVGDSSYEQYF
V gene: TRBV29-1; J gene: TRBJ2-2; CDR3 protein: CSVERVTGELFF
V gene: TRBV7-9; J gene: TRBJ1-1; CDR3 protein: CASSSLSEAFF
V gene: TRBV7-9; J gene: TRBJ2-7; CDR3 protein: CASRRGDYEQYF
V gene: TRBV29-1; J gene: TRBJ2-2; CDR3 protein: CSVEVSGLGELFF
V gene: TRBV5-1; J gene: TRBJ2-7; CDR3 protein: CASSLGWTSGYEQYF
V gene: TRBV12-3/TRBV12-4; J gene: TRBJ1-5; CDR3 protein: CASSPDRGQVQPQHF
V gene: TRBV6-6; J gene: TRBJ2-1; CDR3 protein: CASSALSNEQFF
V gene: TRBV7-2; J gene: TRBJ2-1; CDR3 protein: CASSSTSSNEQFF
V gene: TRBV5-1; J gene: TRBJ2-7; CDR3 protein: CASSRISGGSSYEQYF
V gene: TRBV27; J gene: TRBJ2-1; CDR3 protein: CASSLRGGGNEQFF
V gene: TRBV28; J gene: TRBJ2-2; CDR3 protein: CASSRDGNTGELFF
V gene: TRBV7-6; J gene: TRBJ2-7; CDR3 protein: CASSFGDSYEQYF
V gene: TRBV10-3; J gene: TRBJ2-3; CDR3 protein: CAISEHGGTDTQYF
V gene: TRBV7-9; J gene: TRBJ1-5; CDR3 protein: CASSFSTGQGVQPQHF
V gene: TRBV14; J gene: TRBJ2-3; CDR3 protein: CASSQETSGTDTQYF
V gene: TRBV11-2; J gene: TRBJ2-2; CDR3 protein: CASSSPSGTGNTGELFF
V gene: TRBV9; J gene: TRBJ1-1; CDR3 protein: CASSVGGAGGPNTEAFF
V gene: TRBV6-2/TRBV6-3; J gene: TRBJ2-5; CDR3 protein: CASRPPSGGYKETQYF
V gene: TRBV7-8; J gene: TRBJ2-5; CDR3 protein: CASSTITGGLQETQYF
V gene: TRBV2; J gene: TRBJ2-7; CDR3 protein: CASSPDPQGYEQYF
V gene: TRBV5-1; J gene: TRBJ1-1; CDR3 protein: CASSLGQANTEAFF
V gene: TRBV7-3; J gene: TRBJ2-3; CDR3 protein: CASSLTGADTQYF
V gene: TRBV28; J gene: TRBJ2-5; CDR3 protein: CASSFERGGDETQYF
V gene: TRBV28; J gene: TRBJ2-1; CDR3 protein: CASSFSLSQWGREYNEQFF
V gene: TRBV4-1; J gene: TRBJ2-7; CDR3 protein: CASSQENGLAGVDEQYF
V gene: TRBV7-9; J gene: TRBJ2-1; CDR3 protein: CASSLGADEQFF
V gene: TRBV28; J gene: TRBJ2-5; CDR3 protein: CASSPSVLAGILETQYF
V gene: TRBV5-6; J gene: TRBJ1-2; CDR3 protein: CASSLSAAGAFYGYTF
V gene: TRBV12-3/TRBV12-4; J gene: TRBJ2-5; CDR3 protein: CASSPTGQQETQYF
V gene: TRBV4-1; J gene: TRBJ2-7; CDR3 protein: CASSHDGTGSYEQYF
V gene: TRBV7-9; J gene: TRBJ2-1; CDR3 protein: CASSTIPSAAYNEQFF
V gene: TRBV7-9; J gene: TRBJ2-7; CDR3 protein: CASSPAQEILYEQYF
V gene: TRBV29-1; J gene: TRBJ2-1; CDR3 protein: CSVEVLPYEQFF
V gene: TRBV29-1; J gene: TRBJ2-1; CDR3 protein: CSVTTSTDEQFF